One and the same sample provided the 13 T cell receptor beta chains below, sequenced in a study of shared clonotypes between healthy human individuals. TCRdb's table, derived via immunoSEQ multiplex PCR, lists solely in-frame clones and lacks some. Of roughly 2.5 million clones listed, around 90% are singletons. The sample comprised naive CD4+ T cells sorted from blood. The subset was: CD45RA+ positively selected. The source is a man younger than 30 in good health.

J is TRBJ2-7 and V is TRBV28; possibly TRBD1 for D (6 bases). The CDR3 loop spans 14 amino acids. V was cut by 9 bases and J by 6 bases, with 21 bases left in between. In germline, CDR1 is MDHEN, CDR2 SYDVKM. In DNA, the CDR3 is TGTGCCAGTGGCAGAGGGGGTAAAGCCCTCGAGCAGTACTTC. This translates into CASGRGGKALEQYF.

CDR3 amino acids: CASNPLSPRPTDTQYF. The CDR3 nucleotides are TGTGCCAGCAACCCCCTAAGCCCTCGCCCCACGGATACGCAGTATTTT. The genes are TRBV7-8 and TRBJ2-3; unclear D gene. Germline assignment: CDR1 SGHVS and CDR2 FQNEAQ. CDR3 length equals 16 residues. V lost 7 bases and J 6 bases, leaving 23 bases between the germline ends. The whole variable domain, remainder taken from reference TRBV7-8 and TRBJ2-3, is GAGVSQSPRYKVAKRGQDVALRCDPISGHVSLFWYQQALGQGPEFLTYFQNEAQLDKSGLPSDRFFAERPEGSVSTLKIQRTQQEDSAVYLCASNPLSPRPTDTQYFGPGTRLTVL.

The chain joins TRBV10-2 to TRBJ1-1; TRBD1 is a possible D gene (5 bases). Germline-derived CDR1 and CDR2 are WSHSY and SAAADI. This CDR3 comprises 14 residues. The ends were cut back, 3 bases at V and 5 bases at J, with 13 bases in the middle. This chain's CDR3 is CASSETGGVTEAFF. The CDR3 nucleotides are TGCGCCAGCAGTGAAACAGGAGGAGTAACTGAAGCTTTCTTT.

J is TRBJ1-1 and V is TRBV19; 7 nucleotides agree with TRBD1. The germline V gene encodes CDR1 LNHDA and CDR2 SQIVND (reference sequence). V gave up 7 bases and J gave up 0 bases; unmatched junction bases: 11. The CDR3 totals 16 residues. Here the CDR3 reads CASILTPGQMNTEAFF. CDR3 sequence (DNA): TGTGCCAGTATCCTAACCCCGGGACAGATGAACACTGAAGCTTTCTTT.

The chain employs TRBV10-3 and TRBJ2-7; D may be TRBD2 (6 bases). V lost 11 bases and J 0 bases, leaving 14 bases between the germline ends. Germline-derived CDR1 and CDR2 are ENHRY and SYGVKD. There are 13 residues in the CDR3. The CDR3 here is CASMGTVSYEQYF. In nucleotides, the CDR3 is TGTGCCTCAATGGGGACTGTCTCCTACGAGCAGTACTTC.

The V and J genes are TRBV5-4 and TRBJ2-1, with 7 bases identical to TRBD1. Per the germline V gene, CDR1 is SGHNT and CDR2 is YYREEE (reference sequence). The junction had 5 bases not matched to a gene; V was cut back by 3 bases and J by 2 bases. The CDR3 runs to 15 residues. Here the CDR3 DNA reads TGTGCCAGCAGCTCTGGACAGGTTCCCTACAATGAGCAGTTCTTC. Its translation: CASSSGQVPYNEQFF.

The chain uses TRBV30 and TRBJ2-7; D could derive from TRBD1 or TRBD2 (6 bases each). The CDR3 sequence is 15 residues long. CDR1 is GTSNPN and CDR2 is SVGIG in the germline V gene (reference sequence). Trimming removed 0 bases from V and 5 bases from J, with 17 bases in between. The chain's CDR3 is CAWSVLRGPGHEQYF. CDR3 in DNA: TGTGCCTGGAGTGTACTTCGGGGGCCTGGCCACGAGCAGTACTTC.

This rearrangement joins TRBV27 to TRBJ2-7; 8 bases line up with TRBD1. CDR1 is MNHEY and CDR2 is SMNVEV in the germline V gene (reference sequence). The CDR3 has 19 amino acids. V lost 2 bases, J lost 1 base, and 16 bases stayed unmatched. The CDR3 protein is CASSLSPPWAGGISYEQYF. The CDR3 nucleotides are TGTGCCAGCAGTTTAAGCCCCCCCTGGGCAGGGGGCATATCCTACGAGCAGTACTTC.

This chain uses TRBV29-1 with TRBJ1-4, with D possibly TRBD1 on 5 matching bases. Trimming removed 6 bases at V and 11 bases at J, with 22 bases between. Germline V gene data show CDR1 as SQVTM and CDR2 as ANQGSEA. This CDR3 spans 14 amino acids. CDR3 sequence reads: CSVNYKTAPGKLFF. The CDR3 DNA is TGCAGCGTCAACTATAAGACAGCGCCGGGGAAACTGTTTTTT.

This clone appeared a few times. Other DNA sequences in the same sample also yield this CDR3. The chain joins TRBV29-1 to TRBJ1-1; no clear D. The V gene's germline CDR1 is SQVTM and CDR2 ANQGSEA. Trimming shortened V by 3 bases and J by 0 bases, and 8 bases separated the two germline ends. The CDR3 extends over 13 amino acids. The CDR3 DNA reads TGCAGCGTTGATAAGGGTTTGAACACTGAAGCTTTCTTT. Encoded protein: CSVDKGLNTEAFF.

This chain connects TRBV2 to TRBJ2-7, with D possibly matching TRBD1 (6 bases). Per the germline V gene, CDR1 is SNHLY and CDR2 is FYNNEI. This CDR3 region has 14 residues. V lost 2 bases to trimming and J lost 5 bases, with 13 bases between them. The DNA for the CDR3 is TGTGCCAGCAGTGAATCACTACAGGGAGACGAGCAGTACTTC. As protein: CASSESLQGDEQYF.

The rearrangement links TRBV5-1 to TRBJ2-1; 9 nucleotides agree with TRBD2. The CDR3 totals 15 residues. V was clipped by 4 bases and J by 7 bases; unmatched bases: 9. Germline V gene lookup returns CDR1 SGHRS and CDR2 YFSETQ. CDR3: CASSDSGGKRNEQFF. The CDR3, as DNA: TGCGCCAGCAGCGACAGCGGGGGGAAGAGGAATGAGCAGTTCTTC.

V usage is TRBV5-1 and J usage is TRBJ1-3; D perhaps matches TRBD1 (6 bases). From germline, CDR1 is SGHRS and CDR2 YFSETQ. CDR3 size: 18 residues. The germline V and J ends were trimmed by 0 bases and 2 bases, with 18 bases remaining between them. CDR3 amino acids: CASSLVVGPGAAGNTIYF. The CDR3 region has the DNA TGCGCCAGCAGCTTGGTAGTTGGACCGGGGGCGGCTGGAAACACCATATATTTT. Full variable domain (outside the CDR3, taken from reference TRBV5-1 and TRBJ1-3): KAGVTQTPRYLIKTRGQQVTLSCSPISGHRSVSWYQQTPGQGLQFLFEYFSETQRNKGNFPGRFSGRQFSNSRSEMNVSTLELGDSALYLCASSLVVGPGAAGNTIYFGEGSWLTVV.